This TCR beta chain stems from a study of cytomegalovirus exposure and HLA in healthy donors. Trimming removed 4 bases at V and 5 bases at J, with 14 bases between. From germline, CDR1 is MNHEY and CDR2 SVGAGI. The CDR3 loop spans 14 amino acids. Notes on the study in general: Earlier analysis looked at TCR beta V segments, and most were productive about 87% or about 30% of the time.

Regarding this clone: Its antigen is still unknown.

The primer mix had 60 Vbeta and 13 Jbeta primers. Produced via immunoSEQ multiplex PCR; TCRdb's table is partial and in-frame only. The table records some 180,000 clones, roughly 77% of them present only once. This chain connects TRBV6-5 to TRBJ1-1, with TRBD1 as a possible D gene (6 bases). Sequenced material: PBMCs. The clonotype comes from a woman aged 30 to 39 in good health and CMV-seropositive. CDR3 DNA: TGTGCCAGCAGTTCTACAGGGATCGGTACTGAAGCTTTCTTT. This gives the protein CASSSTGIGTEAFF.